This entry concerns a single T cell receptor beta chain. V shed 1 base and J shed 0 bases, with 6 bases lying between them. This CDR3 has 13 amino acids. CDR1 DFQATT and CDR2 SNEGSKA come from the germline V gene (reference sequence). The starting material, unfractionated whole blood, was used for total RNA extraction. This entry comes from a study of human T cells and chemical hapten exposure. From the 5' RACE reads, TCRdb called clonotypes with MiXCR, one entry per CDR3 protein. Counted here are 110,000 or so distinct CDR3 sequences, around 20% occurring once; the ten biggest clones make up 2.5% to 3.5%.

This sequence joins TRBV20-1 and TRBJ1-2; D call uncertain. This clonotype was sampled from a human donor in good health. The CDR3 region is CSARAGSNYGYTF. In DNA form, the CDR3 reads TGCAGTGCTAGAGCCGGGTCTAACTATGGCTACACCTTC.